This is a list of T cell receptor beta chains from one sample in a study of CD8 T cells in Susac syndrome. TCRdb itself ran the immunoSEQ multiplex PCR reads through MiXCR, one entry per CDR3 protein. The table has around 90,000 distinct CDR3 sequences, 90% to 97% seen once. Sequencing used CD8+ T cells from PBMCs. These receptors all come from a human donor with Susac syndrome. CDR3s include the opening cysteine and the closing phenylalanine or tryptophan. Fields, in order: V gene, J gene, clone size, D gene, CDR3 DNA, CDR3 protein. The D gene is left open where the match is weak. The size of a clone is reported for some rows only, either as once, few or many, or as a class for expanded clones.

v_call: TRBV5-4
j_call: TRBJ1-1
clone_size: -
d_call: TRBD1
cdr3_nt: TGTGCCAGCAGCTTCAGGGGGGGGAACACTGAAGCTTTCTTT
cdr3_aa: CASSFRGGNTEAFF

v_call: TRBV9
j_call: TRBJ1-4
clone_size: -
d_call: -
cdr3_nt: TGTGCCAGCAGCGTAAGGGGAGGAACTAATGAAAAACTGTTTTTT
cdr3_aa: CASSVRGGTNEKLFF

v_call: TRBV4-3
j_call: TRBJ2-1
clone_size: -
d_call: -
cdr3_nt: TGCGCCAGCAGCCAAGGTCCAGGGGATGAGCAGTTCTTC
cdr3_aa: CASSQGPGDEQFF

v_call: TRBV27
j_call: TRBJ2-3
clone_size: once
d_call: TRBD1
cdr3_nt: TGTGCCAGCACTCCAGGGGGCGTGGGGGATACGCAGTATTTT
cdr3_aa: CASTPGGVGDTQYF

v_call: TRBV4-2
j_call: TRBJ1-2
clone_size: -
d_call: TRBD1
cdr3_nt: TGTGCCAGCAGCCGGGACAGGGAGTTACATGGCTACACCTTC
cdr3_aa: CASSRDRELHGYTF

v_call: TRBV20-1
j_call: TRBJ2-5
clone_size: -
d_call: -
cdr3_nt: TGCAGTGCACCTGACAGAGCCCAAGAGACCCAGTACTTC
cdr3_aa: CSAPDRAQETQYF

v_call: TRBV15
j_call: TRBJ2-5
clone_size: -
d_call: -
cdr3_nt: TGTGCCACCAGCAGAGATAACAGAGGGGAGACCCAGTACTTC
cdr3_aa: CATSRDNRGETQYF

v_call: TRBV20-1
j_call: TRBJ2-1
clone_size: -
d_call: TRBD2
cdr3_nt: TGCAGTGCCAACGGGGGGGCCAATGAGCAGTTCTTC
cdr3_aa: CSANGGANEQFF

v_call: TRBV30
j_call: TRBJ1-1
clone_size: -
d_call: -
cdr3_nt: TGTGCCTGGAGTGTACAAAATCAGGAAGCTTTCTTT
cdr3_aa: CAWSVQNQEAFF

v_call: TRBV20-1
j_call: TRBJ2-5
clone_size: -
d_call: -
cdr3_nt: TGCAGTGTTAGCCGAACAGGGCCAGAGACCCAGTACTTC
cdr3_aa: CSVSRTGPETQYF

v_call: TRBV20-1
j_call: TRBJ1-1
clone_size: -
d_call: -
cdr3_nt: TGCAGTGCTAGAGGAGGACCAGCTGAAGCTTTCTTT
cdr3_aa: CSARGGPAEAFF

v_call: TRBV7-8
j_call: TRBJ2-1
clone_size: -
d_call: -
cdr3_nt: TGTGCCAGCAGCTTAGAAAATGAGCAGTTCTTC
cdr3_aa: CASSLENEQFF

v_call: TRBV7-2
j_call: TRBJ2-5
clone_size: -
d_call: -
cdr3_nt: TGTGCCAGCAGCTCGGGGTTTTCGGAGACCCAGTACTTC
cdr3_aa: CASSSGFSETQYF

v_call: TRBV27
j_call: TRBJ1-6
clone_size: -
d_call: -
cdr3_nt: TGTGCCAGCAAGAATCCAGGGGTATATAATTCACCCCTCCACTTT
cdr3_aa: CASKNPGVYNSPLHF

v_call: TRBV12-3/TRBV12-4
j_call: TRBJ2-1
clone_size: -
d_call: -
cdr3_nt: TGTGCCAGCAGTTTACCGCGGGATGAGCAGTTCTTC
cdr3_aa: CASSLPRDEQFF

v_call: TRBV20-1
j_call: TRBJ1-4
clone_size: -
d_call: TRBD1
cdr3_nt: TGCAGTGCTAGAGGGACGGACAGGGGGTATGAAAAACTGTTTTTT
cdr3_aa: CSARGTDRGYEKLFF

v_call: TRBV28
j_call: TRBJ1-1
clone_size: -
d_call: TRBD1
cdr3_nt: TGTGCCAGCAGTTCCTTGACAGGGGTAAAGGCTGAAGCTTTCTTT
cdr3_aa: CASSSLTGVKAEAFF

v_call: TRBV20-1
j_call: TRBJ1-1
clone_size: -
d_call: -
cdr3_nt: TGCAGTGCCCTCTTTGACAGCATGAACACTGAAGCTTTCTTT
cdr3_aa: CSALFDSMNTEAFF

v_call: TRBV4-3
j_call: TRBJ2-2
clone_size: -
d_call: TRBD2
cdr3_nt: TGCGCCAGCAGCCCCAAGACTAGCGGGGTGACGGGCACCGGGGAGCTGTTTTTT
cdr3_aa: CASSPKTSGVTGTGELFF

v_call: TRBV20-1
j_call: TRBJ2-1
clone_size: -
d_call: -
cdr3_nt: TGCAGTGCTAGCCCTATCCCACAGGGCAGTAACGACAATGAGCAGTTCTTC
cdr3_aa: CSASPIPQGSNDNEQFF

v_call: TRBV3-1
j_call: TRBJ1-1
clone_size: -
d_call: TRBD1
cdr3_nt: TGTGCCAGCAGCCAAGGCACGACAGGGAGCACTGAAGCTTTCTTT
cdr3_aa: CASSQGTTGSTEAFF

v_call: TRBV12-3/TRBV12-4
j_call: TRBJ2-3
clone_size: -
d_call: TRBD1
cdr3_nt: TGTGCCAGCAGTTCATCGGGACAGAGACTAGATACGCAGTATTTT
cdr3_aa: CASSSSGQRLDTQYF

v_call: TRBV15
j_call: TRBJ2-5
clone_size: -
d_call: TRBD2
cdr3_nt: TGTGCCACCAGCAGAGATCTGACTAGCGGGGGTCAGACCCAGTACTTC
cdr3_aa: CATSRDLTSGGQTQYF

v_call: TRBV19
j_call: TRBJ2-1
clone_size: -
d_call: -
cdr3_nt: TGTGCCAGTAGTAGCATCCAGACAGGTAGCTCCTACAATGAGCAGTTCTTC
cdr3_aa: CASSSIQTGSSYNEQFF

v_call: TRBV23-1
j_call: TRBJ2-7
clone_size: -
d_call: TRBD1
cdr3_nt: TGCGCCAGCCACTGGGACAGGGCCGTCCGGGGGCAGTACTTC
cdr3_aa: CASHWDRAVRGQYF

v_call: TRBV20-1
j_call: TRBJ1-1
clone_size: -
d_call: TRBD1
cdr3_nt: TGCAGTGCTAGAGATTGGCGGACAGGGGGATCCACTGAAGCTTTCTTT
cdr3_aa: CSARDWRTGGSTEAFF

v_call: TRBV25-1
j_call: TRBJ2-1
clone_size: -
d_call: -
cdr3_nt: TGTGCCAGCTCCCGGCCTGGGCGGCTGTTCTTC
cdr3_aa: CASSRPGRLFF

v_call: TRBV15
j_call: TRBJ2-7
clone_size: -
d_call: -
cdr3_nt: TGTGCCACCAGCAGGGAAAGACTATACGAGCAGTACTTC
cdr3_aa: CATSRERLYEQYF

v_call: TRBV6-6
j_call: TRBJ2-6
clone_size: -
d_call: -
cdr3_nt: TGTGCCAGCAGGGAGTCTGGGGCCAACGTCCTGACTTTC
cdr3_aa: CASRESGANVLTF

v_call: TRBV5-1
j_call: TRBJ1-6
clone_size: -
d_call: -
cdr3_nt: TGCGCCAGCAGCTTGGGTCGGGGGACACCCCTCCACTTT
cdr3_aa: CASSLGRGTPLHF

v_call: TRBV5-1
j_call: TRBJ1-1
clone_size: -
d_call: -
cdr3_nt: TGCGCCAGCAGCTTGGCGGTAGGGAACACTGAAGCTTTCTTT
cdr3_aa: CASSLAVGNTEAFF

v_call: TRBV29-1
j_call: TRBJ2-1
clone_size: -
d_call: -
cdr3_nt: TGCAGCGTTTTGTCTTATACGGACAATGAGCAGTTCTTC
cdr3_aa: CSVLSYTDNEQFF

v_call: TRBV20-1
j_call: TRBJ2-7
clone_size: -
d_call: TRBD1
cdr3_nt: TGCAGTGCTAGAGGCACACGAGGGGGCTACTACGAGCAGTACTTC
cdr3_aa: CSARGTRGGYYEQYF

v_call: TRBV20-1
j_call: TRBJ1-2
clone_size: -
d_call: -
cdr3_nt: TGCAGTGCTAGGGGGGCGGGGATTGGAGGCTACACCTTC
cdr3_aa: CSARGAGIGGYTF

v_call: TRBV30
j_call: TRBJ1-1
clone_size: -
d_call: TRBD1
cdr3_nt: TGTGCCTGGAGTGCCCGATCGACAGGGTTGAACACTGAAGCTTTCTTT
cdr3_aa: CAWSARSTGLNTEAFF

v_call: TRBV6-5
j_call: TRBJ2-7
clone_size: -
d_call: -
cdr3_nt: TGTGCCAGCAGTTACACCAGAGCCTACGAGCAGTACTTC
cdr3_aa: CASSYTRAYEQYF

v_call: TRBV2
j_call: TRBJ2-3
clone_size: -
d_call: -
cdr3_nt: TGTGCCAGCAGTGTTACTCGCGCGGCAGATACGCAGTATTTT
cdr3_aa: CASSVTRAADTQYF

v_call: TRBV20-1
j_call: TRBJ1-6
clone_size: -
d_call: TRBD1
cdr3_nt: TGCAGTGCTAGAGAAGGGACAGGGGAATATTCACCCCTCCACTTT
cdr3_aa: CSAREGTGEYSPLHF

v_call: TRBV19
j_call: TRBJ2-3
clone_size: -
d_call: TRBD2
cdr3_nt: TGTGCCAGTAGTATAATCGGTCTAGCGGGTCAGTATTTT
cdr3_aa: CASSIIGLAGQYF

v_call: TRBV30
j_call: TRBJ1-1
clone_size: -
d_call: -
cdr3_nt: TGTGCCTGGAGCGGGATAGGGGGGCGGGGCACTGAAGCTTTCTTT
cdr3_aa: CAWSGIGGRGTEAFF

v_call: TRBV7-2
j_call: TRBJ1-2
clone_size: -
d_call: -
cdr3_nt: TGTGCCAGCAGCCCGCAAGGGGGAAACTATGTCAACACCTTC
cdr3_aa: CASSPQGGNYVNTF

v_call: TRBV13
j_call: TRBJ1-3
clone_size: once
d_call: -
cdr3_nt: TGTGCCAGCAGCCCTCAGGGTGGAAACACCATATATTTT
cdr3_aa: CASSPQGGNTIYF

v_call: TRBV6-2/TRBV6-3
j_call: TRBJ2-7
clone_size: few
d_call: TRBD1
cdr3_nt: TGTGCCAGCAGTTCGGACAGGTCCTACGAGCAGTACTTC
cdr3_aa: CASSSDRSYEQYF

v_call: TRBV19
j_call: TRBJ2-6
clone_size: -
d_call: -
cdr3_nt: TGTGCCAGTGAGGATGGGGGAGCTGGGGCCAACGTCCTGACTTTC
cdr3_aa: CASEDGGAGANVLTF

v_call: TRBV20-1
j_call: TRBJ2-7
clone_size: -
d_call: TRBD1
cdr3_nt: TGCAGTGCTATCCCGGGACAGACCTACGAGCAGTACTTC
cdr3_aa: CSAIPGQTYEQYF